Below are 18 T cell receptor beta chains sequenced from a single sample in a study of cytomegalovirus exposure and HLA in healthy donors. Method: immunoSEQ multiplex PCR; TCRdb's copy keeps in-frame clones and lacks some. The table has 110,000 or so clones, more than 70% seen once; the top ten hold approximately 1.8%. The sequenced material came from PBMCs. The origin of the receptors is a man between 18 and 35 years old in good health and CMV-seronegative.

V gene TRBV6-5 combines with J gene TRBJ1-3; 10 positions match TRBD1. Germline loops: CDR1 MNHEY, CDR2 SVGAGI. V lost 6 bases to trimming and J lost 14 bases; unmatched junction nucleotides: 13. CDR3 length equals 14 residues. As DNA, the CDR3 is TGTGCCAGCAGGGACCGACAGGGGGCCTTTTCAGTATATTTT. It yields the protein CASRDRQGAFSVYF.

The chain links TRBV30 to TRBJ2-1; TRBD1 is a possible D gene (6 bases). Trimming removed 8 bases from V and 2 bases from J, with 22 bases in between. The germline gives CDR1 GTSNPN, CDR2 SVGIG (reference sequence). This CDR3 comprises 16 residues. CDR3 DNA: TGTGCCGTCACAGGGTTCACTAACCTCCCCTACAATGAGCAGTTCTTC. Translation: CAVTGFTNLPYNEQFF.

This sequence joins TRBV29-1 and TRBJ2-3, with 7 bases lining up with TRBD1. V dropped 0 bases and J dropped 0; count of bases not matched to a gene: 9. Looked up from germline, CDR1 is SQVTM and CDR2 is ANQGSEA. The CDR3 extends over 17 amino acids. The CDR3, as DNA: TGCAGCGTTGAAGAGGTGGGTGGGACAGTAAGCACAGATACGCAGTATTTT. It is translated as CSVEEVGGTVSTDTQYF.

The rearrangement uses TRBV28 and TRBJ2-7; tentative D call: TRBD2 (6 bases). V was cut by 4 bases and J by 7 bases, with 17 bases left in between. Germline CDR1 and CDR2: MDHEN and SYDVKM. This CDR3 is built from 14 residues. As DNA, the CDR3 is TGTGCCAGCAGTTACCGGGAGACAGACTCGGAGCAGTACTTC. Residues: CASSYRETDSEQYF.

This clone was counted a few times. The chain has TRBV5-1 and TRBJ1-2, with no clear D. The V end was cut by 0 bases, the J end by 4 bases, with 10 bases between. Germline V gene sequence: CDR1 SGHRS, CDR2 YFSETQ. The CDR3 has 14 amino acids. CDR3: CASSLGEDGYGYTF. The CDR3 DNA is TGCGCCAGCAGCTTGGGGGAGGACGGCTATGGCTACACCTTC.

This chain joins TRBV2 and TRBJ2-1; D is possibly TRBD2 (6 bases). Trimming left V 6 bases short and J 3 bases short, with 12 bases between. This CDR3 has 14 residues. Germline assignment: CDR1 SNHLY and CDR2 FYNNEI. The CDR3 coding sequence is TGTGCCAGCAGCGGCGGGGATTACTACAATGAGCAGTTCTTC. Protein: CASSGGDYYNEQFF.

The chain employs TRBV27 and TRBJ2-5, with a possible D match to TRBD2 (6 bases). The ends were cut back, 5 bases at V and 1 base at J, with 17 bases in the middle. Looked up from germline, CDR1 is MNHEY and CDR2 is SMNVEV (reference sequence). The CDR3 has 16 residues. CDR3 DNA sequence: TGTGCCAGCAGTGCGCAAGGGAGGAGACCCCAAGAGACCCAGTACTTC. Amino acid sequence: CASSAQGRRPQETQYF.

V gene TRBV6-1 combines with J gene TRBJ2-5, with 14 bases that match TRBD2. This CDR3 region has 15 residues. Germline lookup yields CDR1 MNHNS and CDR2 SASEGT. The V segment lost 4 bases and the J segment 5 bases; nucleotides outside the gene matches: 3. CDR3 residues: CASSGLAGGQETQYF. The DNA for the CDR3 is TGTGCCAGCAGTGGACTAGCGGGGGGGCAGGAGACCCAGTACTTC.

The gene calls are TRBV5-1 and TRBJ2-7; D possibly corresponds to TRBD2 (5 bases). Trimming left V 4 bases short and J 2 bases short, with 16 bases between. CDR3 length: 15 amino acids. Germline CDR1 SGHRS, CDR2 YFSETQ. This CDR3 reads CASSITHRGTYEQYF. As DNA, the CDR3 is TGCGCCAGCAGCATAACCCACAGAGGGACCTACGAGCAGTACTTC. The full variable domain, rest sourced from reference TRBV5-1 and TRBJ2-7, is KAGVTQTPRYLIKTRGQQVTLSCSPISGHRSVSWYQQTPGQGLQFLFEYFSETQRNKGNFPGRFSGRQFSNSRSEMNVSTLELGDSALYLCASSITHRGTYEQYFGPGTRLTVT.

There are a few counts of this clone. The chain has TRBV6-6 and TRBJ2-2; D might be TRBD2 (6 bases). Trimming took off 1 base at V and 7 bases at J, with 10 bases between the two ends. CDR3 size: 14 residues. Germline V gene lookup returns CDR1 MNHNY and CDR2 SVGAGI (reference sequence). The CDR3 reads CASSYWRGLGELFF. Here the CDR3 DNA reads TGTGCCAGCAGTTACTGGAGGGGTCTCGGGGAGCTGTTTTTT.

V gene TRBV19 combines with J gene TRBJ1-4, with D perhaps TRBD1 (6 bases). Trimming shortened V by 8 bases and J by 5 bases, and 12 bases separated the two germline ends. CDR1 is LNHDA, CDR2 SQIVND, per germline (reference sequence). This CDR3 is 13 amino acids long. The DNA of the CDR3 is TGTGCCAGTCGAGGACAGTCGAATGAAAAACTGTTTTTT. Its translation: CASRGQSNEKLFF.

This clone is a singleton in its sample. The chain couples TRBV7-7 to TRBJ1-5; D is perhaps TRBD1 (5 bases). The germline V gene has CDR1 SSHAT and CDR2 FNYEAQ (reference sequence). The ends were cut back, 5 bases at V and 4 bases at J, with 18 bases in the middle. This CDR3 region has 16 residues. For the CDR3, the DNA is TGTGCCAGCAGCCCTAGCGGACGGGGGGAGAATCAGCCCCAGCATTTT. It is translated as CASSPSGRGENQPQHF.

The rearrangement joins TRBV6-5 to TRBJ1-5; 8 nucleotides agree with TRBD1. J lost 6 bases, V lost 4 bases, and 5 bases had no gene match. Germline V lookup: CDR1 MNHEY, CDR2 SVGAGI. This CDR3 comprises 14 residues. CDR3 bases: TGTGCCAGCAGTTCAAAGACAGGGGTTCAGCCCCAGCATTTT. Protein sequence: CASSSKTGVQPQHF.

This sequence joins TRBV27 and TRBJ2-1; 7 nucleotides line up with TRBD2. The V gene end was trimmed by 2 bases and the J gene end by 6 bases; junction bases not matched to a gene: 7. Germline-derived CDR1 and CDR2 are MNHEY and SMNVEV (reference sequence). This CDR3 has 15 amino acids. CDR3 amino acids: CASSLIWDYGNEQFF. CDR3 bases: TGTGCCAGCAGTTTAATTTGGGACTACGGCAATGAGCAGTTCTTC.

The chain couples TRBV7-9 to TRBJ1-5; D unresolved. The V and J ends lost 5 bases and 4 bases respectively, with 15 bases between them. The CDR3 sequence is 15 residues long. Germline V CDR1 and CDR2: SEHNR, FQNEAQ (reference sequence). The CDR3 region is CASSADGELNQPQHF. The CDR3 DNA reads as TGTGCCAGCAGCGCTGACGGGGAATTAAATCAGCCCCAGCATTTT. Drawing the rest from reference TRBV7-9 and TRBJ1-5, the complete variable domain is DTGVSQNPRHKITKRGQNVTFRCDPISEHNRLYWYRQTLGQGPEFLTYFQNEAQLEKSRLLSDRFSAERPKGSFSTLEIQRTEQGDSAMYLCASSADGELNQPQHFGDGTRLSIL.

This clone was seen a single time. V is TRBV30 and J is TRBJ2-3; D is unresolved. The CDR3 contains 11 residues. Germline loops: CDR1 GTSNPN, CDR2 SVGIG (reference sequence). V was cut by 3 bases and J by 2 bases, with 3 bases left in between. The CDR3 DNA reads TGTGCCTGGAGCAACACAGATACGCAGTATTTT. This codes for CAWSNTDTQYF.

The genes are TRBV5-1 and TRBJ2-7; TRBD1 matches at 7 bases. The CDR3 consists of 14 residues. Germline V gene sequence: CDR1 SGHRS, CDR2 YFSETQ. Germline trimming cut 0 bases from V and 2 bases from J; bases unmatched to any gene: 2. This CDR3 is CASSLGQGPYEQYF. The DNA for the CDR3 is TGCGCCAGCAGCTTGGGACAGGGCCCCTACGAGCAGTACTTC. The whole variable domain, remainder taken from reference TRBV5-1 and TRBJ2-7, is KAGVTQTPRYLIKTRGQQVTLSCSPISGHRSVSWYQQTPGQGLQFLFEYFSETQRNKGNFPGRFSGRQFSNSRSEMNVSTLELGDSALYLCASSLGQGPYEQYFGPGTRLTVT.

The CDR3 DNA sequence: TGTGCCAGCAGCGGGGACAGGGCCTACGAGCAGTACTTC. It translates to CASSGDRAYEQYF. The gene calls are TRBV9 and TRBJ2-7; 9 nucleotides line up with TRBD1. Trimming cost V 3 bases and J 2 bases; bases outside gene matches: 0. This CDR3 contains 13 residues. Germline-derived CDR1 and CDR2 are SGDLS and YYNGEE.